The present entry profiles one T cell receptor beta chain with its context. Germline V gene sequence: CDR1 SGHRS, CDR2 YFSETQ. CDR3 size: 16 residues. With V trimmed by 4 bases and J by 8 bases, 9 bases remained unmatched. Source study methods: Estimation of nucleated cell counts was performed using reference gene primer amplification. Clones were read by immunoSEQ multiplex PCR, and TCRdb kept only the in-frame ones, dropping some. The DNA was the basis for D and trimming; V, J and clone size are from that table. The data hold about 98,000 clones, with 75% to 85% observed a single time. The data are from a study of blood T cell repertoires in COVID-19. Overall study: Researchers got acute and convalescent COVID-19 samples from the United States, Italy and Spain. Sample material is recorded as cDNA or gDNA derived from T cells, B-cell-depleted T cells, or PBMCs.

V gene TRBV5-1 combines with J gene TRBJ1-4, with TRBD1 matching over 12 bases. Sequencing was done on a sample of peripheral blood. This sequence originates from a man between 70 and 80 years old with acute or convalescent COVID-19. In nucleotides, the CDR3 is TGCGCCAGCAGCCCCCCGACCGGGACAGGGGGCGAAAAACTGTTTTTT. Its translation: CASSPPTGTGGEKLFF.